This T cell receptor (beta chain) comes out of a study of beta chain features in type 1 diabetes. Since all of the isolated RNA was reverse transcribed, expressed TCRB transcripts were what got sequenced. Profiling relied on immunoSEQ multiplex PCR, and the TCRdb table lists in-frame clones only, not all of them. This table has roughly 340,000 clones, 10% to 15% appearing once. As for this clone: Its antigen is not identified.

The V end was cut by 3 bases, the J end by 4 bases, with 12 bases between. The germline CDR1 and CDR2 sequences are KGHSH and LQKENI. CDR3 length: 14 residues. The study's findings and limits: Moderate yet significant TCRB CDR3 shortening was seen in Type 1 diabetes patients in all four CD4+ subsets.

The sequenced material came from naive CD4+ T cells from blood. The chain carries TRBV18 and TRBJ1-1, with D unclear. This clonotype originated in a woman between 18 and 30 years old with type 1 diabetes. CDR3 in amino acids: CASSPSGAPTEAFF. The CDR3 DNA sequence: TGTGCCAGCTCACCCTCCGGTGCGCCCACTGAAGCTTTCTTT.